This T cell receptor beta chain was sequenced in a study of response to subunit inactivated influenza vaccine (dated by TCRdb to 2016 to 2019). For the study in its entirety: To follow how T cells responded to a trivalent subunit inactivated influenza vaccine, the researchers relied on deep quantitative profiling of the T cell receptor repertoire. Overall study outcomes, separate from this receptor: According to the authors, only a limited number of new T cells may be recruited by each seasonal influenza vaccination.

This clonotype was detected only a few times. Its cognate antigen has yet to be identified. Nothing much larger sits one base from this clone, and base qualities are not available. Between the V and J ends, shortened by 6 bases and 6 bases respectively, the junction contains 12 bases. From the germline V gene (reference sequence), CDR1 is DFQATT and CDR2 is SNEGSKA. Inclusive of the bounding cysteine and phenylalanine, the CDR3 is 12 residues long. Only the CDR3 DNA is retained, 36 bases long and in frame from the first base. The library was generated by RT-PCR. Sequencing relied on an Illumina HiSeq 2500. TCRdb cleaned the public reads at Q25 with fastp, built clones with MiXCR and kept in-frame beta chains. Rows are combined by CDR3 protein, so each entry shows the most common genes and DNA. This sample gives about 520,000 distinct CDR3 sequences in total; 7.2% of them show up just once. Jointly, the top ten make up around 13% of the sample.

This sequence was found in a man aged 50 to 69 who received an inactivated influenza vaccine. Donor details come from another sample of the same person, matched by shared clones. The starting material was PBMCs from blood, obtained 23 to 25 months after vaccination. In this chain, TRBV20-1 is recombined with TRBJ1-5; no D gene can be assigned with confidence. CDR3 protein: CSASLPGQPQHF. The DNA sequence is TGCAGTGCCTCATTGCCGGGTCAGCCCCAGCATTTT.